This T cell receptor (beta chain) is from a study of T cell responses to AZD1222 COVID-19 vaccine. Germline values: CDR1 MNHEY, CDR2 SVGAGI. The CDR3 has 14 residues. Trimming stripped 2 bases from V and 3 bases from J, with 8 bases between. Sequenced by immunoSEQ multiplex PCR; TCRdb stores in-frame clones only, minus some. The sample consists of more than 95,000 clones, around 92% of them appearing once. The sequence was collected from an adult in good health. The chain combines TRBV6-5 with TRBJ1-5, with a possible D match to TRBD1 (5 bases). The starting material was peripheral blood, obtained on day 0 of AZD1222 vaccination. CDR3 nucleotide sequence: TGTGCCAGCAGTTACCGGGGGGACAATCAGCCCCAGCATTTT. Translation gives CASSYRGDNQPQHF.